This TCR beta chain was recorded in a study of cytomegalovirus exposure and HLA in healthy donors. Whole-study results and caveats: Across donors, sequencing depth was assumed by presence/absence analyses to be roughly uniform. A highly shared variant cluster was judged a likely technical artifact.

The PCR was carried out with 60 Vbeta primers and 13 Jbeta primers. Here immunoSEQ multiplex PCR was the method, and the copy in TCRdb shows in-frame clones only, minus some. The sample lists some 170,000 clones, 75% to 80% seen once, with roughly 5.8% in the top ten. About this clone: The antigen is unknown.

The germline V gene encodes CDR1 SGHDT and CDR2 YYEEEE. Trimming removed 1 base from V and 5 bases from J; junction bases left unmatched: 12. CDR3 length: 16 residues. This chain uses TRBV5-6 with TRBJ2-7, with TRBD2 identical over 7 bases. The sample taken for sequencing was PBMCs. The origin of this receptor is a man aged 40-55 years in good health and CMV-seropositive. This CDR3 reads CASSLRSAGRADEQYF. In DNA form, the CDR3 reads TGTGCCAGCAGCTTGCGGTCTGCGGGGAGGGCTGACGAGCAGTACTTC.